In its sample, the clone carrying this T cell receptor beta chain was seen a few times. The sample is drawn from a study of cytomegalovirus exposure and HLA in healthy donors. PCR involved 60 Vbeta and 13 Jbeta primers. Produced via immunoSEQ multiplex PCR; TCRdb's table is partial and in-frame only. Of roughly 40,000 clones in the sample, roughly 80% were seen once. This CDR3 is 16 amino acids long. The V and J ends lost 5 bases and 6 bases, in that order; junction bases with no gene match: 10. Germline CDR1 is SGHVS and CDR2 is FNYEAQ. Sequences were obtained from PBMCs. The receptor was isolated from a man aged 45 to 65 in good health and CMV-seronegative. The chain joins TRBV7-6 to TRBJ2-1; 10 nucleotides align to TRBD2. The DNA of the CDR3 is TGTGCCAGCAGCCCGGGTAGCGGGAGGCCGGGCAATGAGCAGTTCTTC. Protein product: CASSPGSGRPGNEQFF.